Presented here are 15 T cell receptor beta chains from one specimen sequenced in a study of beta chain features in type 1 diabetes. Study-wide points: All four CD4+ subsets of Type 1 diabetes patients contained TCRB CDR3s that were moderately but significantly shorter.

The antigens of these receptors remain unknown. Since all of the isolated RNA was reverse transcribed, expressed TCRB transcripts were what got sequenced. Sequenced by immunoSEQ multiplex PCR; TCRdb stores in-frame clones only, minus some. The table shows a few hundred thousand clones, with roughly 13% occurring only once. The specimen sequenced was naive CD4+ T cells from blood. These receptors originate from a woman aged 18-30 years with type 1 diabetes.

J is TRBJ1-1 and V is TRBV5-4, with D possibly matching TRBD1 (5 bases). V lost 4 bases, J lost 1 base, and 14 bases lay in between. The CDR3 loop spans 15 amino acids. Germline-derived CDR1 and CDR2 are SGHNT and YYREEE (reference sequence). The CDR3 nucleotides are TGTGCCAGCAGCGGGGGGAGCAGGAGGAACACTGAAGCTTTCTTT. Amino acid sequence: CASSGGSRRNTEAFF.

This clone was detected only a few times. V gene TRBV28 combines with J gene TRBJ2-7; 7 nucleotides align to TRBD1. In germline, CDR1 is MDHEN, CDR2 SYDVKM. There are 15 residues in the CDR3. With 3 bases clipped from V and 2 bases from J, the junction kept 7 bases outside the gene matches. The chain's CDR3 is CASSLLGTVTYEQYF. CDR3 nucleotides: TGTGCCAGCAGTTTGTTGGGGACAGTTACCTACGAGCAGTACTTC. Based on the CDR3 plus reference TRBV28 and TRBJ2-7, the full variable domain is DVKVTQSSRYLVKRTGEKVFLECVQDMDHENMFWYRQDPGLGLRLIYFSYDVKMKEKGDIPEGYSVSREKKERFSLILESASTNQTSMYLCASSLLGTVTYEQYFGPGTRLTVT.

The chain couples TRBV18 to TRBJ2-7, with TRBD1 matching 9 bases. The CDR3 is 16 amino acids. Trimming took 2 bases from V and 4 from J; bases not matched to a gene: 9. Germline CDR1 reads KGHSH; CDR2 reads LQKENI. CDR3 protein: CASSPLPDRGSYEQYF. Written as DNA, the CDR3 is TGTGCCAGCTCACCATTGCCGGACAGGGGCTCGTACGAGCAGTACTTC.

The chain links TRBV10-3 to TRBJ2-1; no reliable D call. The length of the CDR3 is 12 residues. Germline V gene sequence: CDR1 ENHRY, CDR2 SYGVKD. V lost 0 bases and J lost 8, with 5 bases in between. In DNA form, the CDR3 reads TGTGCCATCAGTGAGTCCCGGGATGAGCAGTTCTTC. It codes for CAISESRDEQFF.

This clone was seen a few times. This chain links TRBV29-1 with TRBJ2-5; D ambiguous. V was shortened by 3 bases and J by 2 bases, with 7 bases between the two germline ends. This CDR3 is 12 amino acids long. Germline V gene data show CDR1 as SQVTM and CDR2 as ANQGSEA. CDR3 amino acids: CSVDGQQETQYF. The CDR3 coding sequence is TGCAGCGTTGATGGGCAACAAGAGACCCAGTACTTC.

This clone was seen only a few times. V gene TRBV4-3 combines with J gene TRBJ2-1; 7 bases are shared with TRBD2. Trimming cost V 4 bases and J 6 bases; bases outside gene matches: 6. The germline CDR1 and CDR2 sequences are LGHNA and YSLEER. The CDR3 is made up of 14 amino acids. The CDR3 bases are TGCGCCAGCAGCCCCCTTTGGGAGGGCAATGAGCAGTTCTTC. Its protein is CASSPLWEGNEQFF.

The J gene is TRBJ2-5, the V gene TRBV29-1, with 8 bases fitting TRBD2. The CDR3 runs 15 residues. The trim removed 4 bases at V and 5 bases at J, leaving 12 bases unmatched. The germline CDR1 and CDR2 sequences are SQVTM and ANQGSEA. CDR3 coding DNA: TGCAGCGTTGGCGGGGGGCTCCGAGGGGGGGAGACCCAGTACTTC. Its translation: CSVGGGLRGGETQYF. Full variable domain (missing parts from reference TRBV29-1 and TRBJ2-5): SAVISQKPSRDICQRGTSLTIQCQVDSQVTMMFWYRQQPGQSLTLIATANQGSEATYESGFVIDKFPISRPNLTFSTLTVSNMSPEDSSIYLCSVGGGLRGGETQYFGPGTRLLVL.

This clone occurred a few times. The V and J genes are TRBV27 and TRBJ2-1, with D possibly matching TRBD2 (5 bases). Per germline, CDR1 MNHEY and CDR2 SMNVEV (reference sequence). Trimming removed 2 bases at V and 7 bases at J, with 18 bases between. This CDR3 region has 16 residues. The CDR3 region is CASSLNAAIKRNEQFF. The DNA for the CDR3 is TGTGCCAGCAGTTTAAACGCGGCTATCAAGCGGAATGAGCAGTTCTTC.

This rearrangement joins TRBV5-1 to TRBJ2-1; tentative D call: TRBD2 (6 bases). Trimming cost V 0 bases and J 8 bases, with 15 bases left between them. The CDR3 length is 15 residues. Germline V lookup: CDR1 SGHRS, CDR2 YFSETQ. Written as DNA, the CDR3 is TGCGCCAGCAGCTTGGCTCTAGCGTCAAACGATGAGCAGTTCTTC. Protein sequence: CASSLALASNDEQFF. Looking up the rest from reference TRBV5-1 and TRBJ2-1 gives the full variable domain: KAGVTQTPRYLIKTRGQQVTLSCSPISGHRSVSWYQQTPGQGLQFLFEYFSETQRNKGNFPGRFSGRQFSNSRSEMNVSTLELGDSALYLCASSLALASNDEQFFGPGTRLTVL.

This clone was detected a few times. The CDR3, as DNA: TGTGCCAGCAGTCCCGGGACAGCCTATGGCTACACCTTC. Translating it yields CASSPGTAYGYTF. V usage is TRBV2 and J usage is TRBJ1-2; 7 nucleotides align to TRBD1. The CDR3 sequence is 13 residues long. Per the germline V gene, CDR1 is SNHLY and CDR2 is FYNNEI. Trimming cost V 5 bases and J 4 bases; bases outside gene matches: 4.

This clone appeared a few times. The CDR3 region is CASTDTFPYNEQFF. The CDR3 nucleotides read TGTGCCAGCACCGACACCTTCCCCTACAATGAGCAGTTCTTC. The chain uses TRBV25-1 and TRBJ2-1; D is ambiguous. The germline gives CDR1 MGHDK, CDR2 SYGVNS. V was trimmed by 7 bases and J by 2 bases, leaving 12 bases between them. CDR3 size: 14 residues. Supplemented by reference TRBV25-1 and TRBJ2-1, the full variable domain reads EADIYQTPRYLVIGTGKKITLECSQTMGHDKMYWYQQDPGMELHLIHYSYGVNSTEKGDLSSESTVSRIRTEHFPLTLESARPSHTSQYLCASTDTFPYNEQFFGPGTRLTVL.

Only a few counts were recorded for this clone. The chain has TRBV5-1 and TRBJ1-1, with 7 bases aligning to TRBD1. This CDR3 has 14 amino acids. CDR1 is SGHRS, CDR2 YFSETQ, per germline. V lost 4 bases and J lost 5; bases outside the gene matches: 8. This chain's CDR3 is CASSDPDRRTEAFF. For the CDR3, the DNA is TGCGCCAGCAGCGATCCGGACAGGCGGACTGAAGCTTTCTTT. The variable domain in full, with the rest retrieved from reference TRBV5-1 and TRBJ1-1, is KAGVTQTPRYLIKTRGQQVTLSCSPISGHRSVSWYQQTPGQGLQFLFEYFSETQRNKGNFPGRFSGRQFSNSRSEMNVSTLELGDSALYLCASSDPDRRTEAFFGQGTRLTVV.

This clone has more than one count but fewer than ten. The chain joins TRBV6-5 to TRBJ1-5; D perhaps matches TRBD1 (5 bases). CDR1 MNHEY and CDR2 SVGAGI come from the germline V gene. V was pared by 5 bases and J by 3 bases, with 14 bases between. This CDR3 has 15 residues. The CDR3 sequence: CASSPQQGNNQPQHF. DNA of the CDR3: TGTGCCAGCAGTCCTCAGCAGGGAAACAATCAGCCCCAGCATTTT.

V usage is TRBV28 and J usage is TRBJ2-5; a possible D gene is TRBD1 (6 bases). Germline lookup yields CDR1 MDHEN and CDR2 SYDVKM. With 5 bases removed from V and 4 bases from J, the gap between germline ends came to 11 bases. The length of the CDR3 is 13 residues. CDR3 bases: TGTGCCAGCAGTGTGACAGGTCGAGAGACCCAGTACTTC. This translates into CASSVTGRETQYF.

This clone has only a few counts. The CDR3 DNA follows: TGTGCCAGCAGCTTAGGGGAGGGCGAGCAGTTCTTC. Protein sequence: CASSLGEGEQFF. V usage is TRBV7-9 and J usage is TRBJ2-1; TRBD2 aligns across 7 bases. The junction had 1 base not matched to a gene; V was cut back by 1 base and J by 10 bases. CDR1 is SEHNR, CDR2 FQNEAQ, per germline (reference sequence). This CDR3 spans 12 amino acids. The variable domain in full, completed from reference TRBV7-9 and TRBJ2-1, reads DTGVSQNPRHKITKRGQNVTFRCDPISEHNRLYWYRQTLGQGPEFLTYFQNEAQLEKSRLLSDRFSAERPKGSFSTLEIQRTEQGDSAMYLCASSLGEGEQFFGPGTRLTVL.